This T cell receptor (beta chain) was recovered during a study of cytomegalovirus exposure and HLA in healthy donors. Study-level findings and limits: A further, later analysis showed that HLA-associated TCR beta chains (compared with equally common others) were more clonally expanded. Association of fewer than 20,000 TCR beta sequences with HLA alleles was found at 0.05 false discovery rate in a later analysis. Rarity characterized most TCR sequences, yet some public TCRs appeared in many donors. A previous analysis found most TCR beta V segments productive roughly 87% or roughly 30% of the time.

The primer mix had 60 Vbeta and 13 Jbeta primers. Using immunoSEQ multiplex PCR, the repertoire was profiled, and TCRdb retains in-frame clones only, with some absent. The sample records more than 85,000 clones, 77% being singletons. Concerning this clone itself: Its antigen is currently unknown.

This CDR3 spans 13 amino acids. V shed 8 bases and J 6 bases; nucleotides not matched to a gene: 7. Germline V gene lookup returns CDR1 SGHTA and CDR2 FQGTGA. The V gene is TRBV7-3, the J gene TRBJ2-1, with 7 bases fitting TRBD1. Sequences were obtained from PBMCs. This TCR was recovered from a male donor in good health and CMV-seropositive. The CDR3 here is CASGIGTANEQFF. In DNA form, the CDR3 reads TGTGCCAGCGGGATTGGGACAGCCAATGAGCAGTTCTTC.